This T cell receptor (beta chain) was captured by sequencing in a study of identical twins (dated by TCRdb to the mid-2010s). For the wider study: The study deep-sequenced TCR alpha and beta repertoires from monozygotic twins, unrelated adults of various ages and cord blood to test whether fetal clonotypes persist. To rule out contamination, the twin experiments were replicated at different times with different library preparation protocols.

The research as a whole found: The excess sharing between twins in beta out-of-frame sequences was weaker because fewer shared sequences reduced the signal-to-noise ratio. Abundant cord blood beta clonotypes had fewer insertions, young adult naive repertoires showed a similar but weaker trend, and memory repertoires showed no such trend. Out-of-frame TCR alpha sharing in monozygotic twins was systematically underestimated by recombination models, whereas sharing between unrelated individuals was in agreement with the recombination models. Compared with coincidental sharing between unrelated individuals, an excess of low generation-probability sequences was observed among out-of-frame TCR alpha sequences shared between twins. Zero-insertion analyses could be partly confounded by invariant T cells such as MAIT and iNKT, although diverse VJ usage argued against such confounding for most clonotypes. Conclusions relied on cross-sectional statistical analysis, since the same donors could not be followed over many years.

All donors were healthy Caucasians. Three pairs of female monozygotic twins, all aged about 18 to 30 years, made up the twin cohort. Positive isolation kits from Invitrogen were used to isolate CD4+ and CD8+ T cell populations. The CDR3, cysteine through phenylalanine, is 13 amino acids long. Of the read, only the CDR3 DNA is kept; its 39 bases are in frame from base 1. Trimming costs V 6 bases and J 6 bases, and their ends lie 15 bases apart. The germline V gene (reference sequence) supplies CDR1 MNHEY and CDR2 SMNVEV. Library preparation employed 5' RACE. The data were produced on an Illumina HiSeq 2000. Template switching introduced a universal primer binding site; the final cDNA contained a unique molecular identifier, enabling accurate counting of TCR cDNA molecules. Specific primers in the conserved constant-segment region were used to synthesize first-strand cDNA for TCR alpha and beta chains. To control for contamination, every cDNA library was double barcoded, receiving both a SMART-Mk sample barcode and Illumina barcodes. TruSeq adapter sequences, together with Illumina sample barcodes, were added in two successive PCR steps. Sequencing of the TCR alpha and beta cDNA libraries was done on the Illumina HiSeq platform using custom primers. Per the original workflow: MiGEC was used to process raw reads and extract unique molecular identifiers, and MiXCR was used to find CDR3 positions. Recombination models were inferred per individual with the repgenHMM and IGoR tools using an EM algorithm. Shared clonotypes were analyzed with the tcR package in R, and sharing was normalized by the product of cloneset sizes. To study raw recombination free of thymic and clonal selection effects, out-of-frame nonproductive sequences were analyzed. The public reads were reprocessed in TCRdb via fastp at Q25 and MiXCR, keeping in-frame beta chains. CDR3 protein duplicates are merged, each entry listing the most common genes and DNA. The V and J calls and clone size are TCRdb's, not the authors'. A total of about 220,000 distinct CDR3 sequences appear in this sample, roughly 7.1% of them only once. The top ten hold less than 15% of the sample.

This clonotype showed up many times. The specificity of this receptor is unknown. One base away there is no much larger clone; base qualities are not given. A further study also used this sample, focusing on T cells expressing NK-cell markers. From the second report: In sorted CD3+CD56+NKG2C+, CD3+CD56+NKG2C- and CD3+CD56-NKG2C+ T-cell subsets from about 8 donors, TCR beta-chain repertoires were profiled. Among the eight sequenced donors, seven were HCMV-seropositive and one was HCMV-seronegative. In several experiments an anti-gammadeltaTCR antibody was added to restrict sorting to alphabetaTCR-expressing T cells. For about 6 donors, the dominant CD3+CD56+NKG2C+ clonotypes were among the top 10 CD8+ clonotypes and accounted for about 1.0-7.5% of CD8+ T cells. Those dominant clonotypes were again the most abundant among CD3+CD56-NKG2C+ cells in four donors, at about 25-65%. It remained unclear whether the expanded NKG2C-expressing T cell clones were specific for HCMV antigens. The eight sequenced donors were randomly selected healthy volunteers, three men and five women. HCMV serostatus was determined by detecting HCMV-specific IgG in serum with a commercial ELISA kit. MIGEC handled demultiplexing of the reads and grouping by UMI, while MiTCR was used to assemble and quantify clonotypes. To exclude erroneous sequences, any TCR cDNA sequence not supported by at least two reads was discarded. The tcR package was used for downstream repertoire analysis, and clonotypes were matched between fractions using CDR3 nucleotide sequence together with V segment. VDJmatch was used to annotate antigen specificity against VDJdb, with one amino acid substitution allowed in CDR3.

Sequencing was done on a sample of CD8+ T cells sorted from blood. The source is a woman aged 18-35 years in good health. This sequence uses TRBV27 and TRBJ2-7; the D segment cannot be called with confidence. The nucleotide sequence reads as follows: TGTGCCAGCAGCCAACTACGGCTTGTCGAGCAGTACTTC. Its protein product is CASSQLRLVEQYF.